This T cell receptor (beta chain) was sequenced in a study of blood T cell repertoires in COVID-19. Study-wide background: There were acute and convalescent COVID-19 samples, and they came from the United States, Italy and Spain. Nucleic acid was either cDNA or gDNA, and it came from T cells, B-cell-depleted T cells, or PBMCs.

Methods used by the authors: By means of reference gene primer amplification, nucleated cell counts were estimated. Clones were sequenced by immunoSEQ multiplex PCR, and TCRdb holds only the in-frame ones, with some missing. V, J and clone size are those of that table, while D and trimming were read from the DNA. This sample carries 150,000 to 200,000 clones, roughly 86% of them seen once, and the ten largest clones take approximately 6.5%. Trimming shortened V by 3 bases and J by 1 base, and 13 bases separated the two germline ends. CDR1 is GTSNPN and CDR2 is SVGIG in the germline V gene (reference sequence). CDR3 length: 15 amino acids.

The specimen sequenced was peripheral blood. The TCR was taken from an elderly woman in a cohort sampled during active or convalescent COVID-19. This chain uses TRBV30 with TRBJ1-3; D unresolved. DNA of the CDR3: TGTGCCTGGAGCGCGGCGGGGTGGTCTGGAAACACCATATATTTT. It encodes CAWSAAGWSGNTIYF. The full variable domain, with the rest looked up from reference TRBV30 and TRBJ1-3, is SQTIHQWPATLVQPVGSPLSLECTVEGTSNPNLYWYRQAAGRGLQLLFYSVGIGQISSEVPQNLSASRPQDRQFILSSKKLLLSDSGFYLCAWSAAGWSGNTIYFGEGSWLTVV.